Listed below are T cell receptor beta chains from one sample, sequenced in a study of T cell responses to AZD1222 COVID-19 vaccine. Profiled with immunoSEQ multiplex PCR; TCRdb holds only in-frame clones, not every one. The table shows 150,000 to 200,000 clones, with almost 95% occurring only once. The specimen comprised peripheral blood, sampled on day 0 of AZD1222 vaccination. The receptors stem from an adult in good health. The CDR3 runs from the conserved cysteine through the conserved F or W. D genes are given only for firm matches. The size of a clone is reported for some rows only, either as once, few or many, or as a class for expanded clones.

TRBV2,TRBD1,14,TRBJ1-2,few,CASSSTGGSGGYTF,TGTGCCAGCAGTAGTACAGGGGGCTCTGGCGGCTACACCTTC
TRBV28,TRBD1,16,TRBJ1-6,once,CASSLDPGGLSSPLHF,TGTGCCAGCAGCTTAGATCCAGGGGGACTTAGTTCACCCCTCCACTTT
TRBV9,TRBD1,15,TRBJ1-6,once,CASSGTGSNNSPLHF,TGTGCCAGCAGCGGGACAGGGAGCAATAATTCACCCCTCCACTTT
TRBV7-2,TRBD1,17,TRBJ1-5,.,CASSSGQGAGGNQPQHF,TGTGCCAGCAGCTCCGGACAGGGGGCAGGTGGCAATCAGCCCCAGCATTTT
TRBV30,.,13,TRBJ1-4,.,CAWSTDLGEKLFF,TGTGCCTGGAGTACTGATCTAGGGGAAAAACTGTTTTTT
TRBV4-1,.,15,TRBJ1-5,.,CASSPRTDSNQPQHF,TGCGCCAGCAGCCCAAGGACAGATAGCAATCAGCCCCAGCATTTT
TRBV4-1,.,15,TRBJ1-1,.,CASSAWEGLNTEAFF,TGCGCCAGCAGCGCTTGGGAGGGACTGAACACTGAAGCTTTCTTT
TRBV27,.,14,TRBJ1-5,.,CASSPGLSRQPQHF,TGTGCCAGCAGTCCCGGACTCTCACGGCAGCCCCAGCATTTT
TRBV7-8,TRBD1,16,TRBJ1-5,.,CASSLVAQGVGQPQHF,TGTGCCAGCAGCTTAGTGGCACAGGGGGTAGGTCAGCCCCAGCATTTT
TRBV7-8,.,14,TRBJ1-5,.,CASSLEGRDQPQHF,TGTGCCAGCAGCTTAGAAGGGAGGGATCAGCCCCAGCATTTT
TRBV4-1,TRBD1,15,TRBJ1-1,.,CASSQGQGAHTEAFF,TGCGCCAGCAGCCAAGGACAGGGGGCACACACTGAAGCTTTCTTT
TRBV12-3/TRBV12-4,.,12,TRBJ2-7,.,CASSQLGYEQYF,TGTGCCAGCAGCCAGCTGGGCTACGAGCAGTACTTC
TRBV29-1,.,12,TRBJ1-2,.,CSVEEKGNGYTF,TGCAGCGTTGAAGAAAAGGGGAATGGCTACACCTTC
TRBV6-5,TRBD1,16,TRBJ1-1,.,CASSSGTGTGGTEAFF,TGTGCCAGCAGTTCCGGGACAGGGACAGGGGGCACTGAAGCTTTCTTT
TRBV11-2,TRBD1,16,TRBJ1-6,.,CASSLPGQGVRSPLHF,TGTGCCAGCAGCTTGCCCGGACAGGGGGTAAGGTCACCCCTCCACTTT
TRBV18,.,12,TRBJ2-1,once,CASSPEGFGKFF,TGTGCCAGCTCACCAGAAGGGTTCGGGAAGTTCTTC
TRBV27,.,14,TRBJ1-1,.,CASRRGGEGTEAFF,TGTGCCAGCAGACGGGGAGGAGAAGGCACTGAAGCTTTCTTT
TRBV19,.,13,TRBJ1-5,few,CASRGWRNQPQHF,TGTGCCAGTAGGGGGTGGAGGAATCAGCCCCAGCATTTT
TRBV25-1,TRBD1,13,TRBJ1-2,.,CASSKGQWDGYTF,TGTGCCAGCAGTAAGGGACAGTGGGATGGCTACACCTTC
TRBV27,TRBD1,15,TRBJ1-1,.,CASTALPGQGIEAFF,TGTGCCAGCACTGCTCTTCCGGGACAGGGAATTGAAGCTTTCTTT
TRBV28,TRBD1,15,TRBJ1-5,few,CASSGGQWDNQPQHF,TGTGCCAGCAGTGGGGGACAGTGGGACAATCAGCCCCAGCATTTT
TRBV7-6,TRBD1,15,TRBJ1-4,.,CASSTVGQRNEKLFF,TGTGCCAGCAGCACCGTGGGACAGCGAAATGAAAAACTGTTTTTT
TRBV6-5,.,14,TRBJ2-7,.,CASSRRHPQYEQYF,TGTGCCAGCAGCCGCCGACATCCTCAGTACGAGCAGTACTTC
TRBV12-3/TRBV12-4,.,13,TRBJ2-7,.,CASSYRVGYEQYF,TGTGCCAGCAGTTACAGGGTCGGGTACGAGCAGTACTTC
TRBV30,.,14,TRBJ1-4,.,CAWRLTVTNEKLFF,TGTGCCTGGAGGCTGACGGTTACTAATGAAAAACTGTTTTTT
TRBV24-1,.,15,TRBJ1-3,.,CATSDLGSSGNTIYF,TGTGCCACCAGTGATTTGGGGAGCTCTGGAAACACCATATATTTT
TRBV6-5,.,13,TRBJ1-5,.,CASRETKNQPQHF,TGTGCCAGCAGAGAGACAAAGAATCAGCCCCAGCATTTT
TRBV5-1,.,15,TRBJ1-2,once,CASSFSPQGGSGYTF,TGCGCCAGCAGCTTCTCCCCCCAGGGAGGCTCTGGCTACACCTTC
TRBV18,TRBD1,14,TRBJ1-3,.,CASSGQDPGNTIYF,TGTGCCAGCTCGGGACAGGACCCTGGAAACACCATATATTTT
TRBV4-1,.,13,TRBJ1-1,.,CASSQGGPDEAFF,TGCGCCAGCAGCCAAGGGGGACCGGATGAAGCTTTCTTT
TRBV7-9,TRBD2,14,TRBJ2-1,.,CASSPGTRGNEQFF,TGTGCCAGCAGCCCCGGGACTAGGGGTAATGAGCAGTTCTTC
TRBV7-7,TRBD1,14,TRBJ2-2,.,CASSLLTGAGELFF,TGTGCCAGCAGCTTACTGACAGGGGCCGGGGAGCTGTTTTTT
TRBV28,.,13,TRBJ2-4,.,CASSFRFRNIQYF,TGTGCCAGCAGTTTTAGGTTTCGAAACATTCAGTACTTC